One and the same sample provided the 30 T cell receptor beta chains below, sequenced in a study of blood T cell repertoires in COVID-19. Some clones are missing from TCRdb's copy, which holds only in-frame ones; the method was immunoSEQ multiplex PCR. The table has some 220,000 clones, roughly 80% seen once. The specimen sequenced was peripheral blood. The receptors originated from a woman in her seventies with COVID-19, enrolled during active disease.

The chain recombines TRBV5-1 with TRBJ2-5; TRBD2 matches 15 bases. J was trimmed by 0 bases and V by 4 bases; bases with no gene match: 4. CDR3 length: 17 residues. Germline CDR1 and CDR2: SGHRS and YFSETQ. The CDR3 protein is CASSHGLAGGNQETQYF. The CDR3 nucleotides are TGCGCCAGCAGCCACGGACTAGCGGGAGGGAACCAAGAGACCCAGTACTTC.

This rearrangement joins TRBV15 to TRBJ1-4; D is unresolved. CDR1 is LNHNV and CDR2 is YYDKDF in the germline V gene (reference sequence). Trimming removed 5 bases at V and 6 bases at J, with 19 bases between. This CDR3 comprises 16 residues. CDR3: CATSHPKYSGDEKLFF. CDR3 bases: TGTGCCACCAGCCACCCGAAGTACTCTGGAGATGAAAAACTGTTTTTT.

The chain employs TRBV12-3 or TRBV12-4 and TRBJ1-2; possible D gene TRBD1, 5 bases. V was cut by 5 bases and J by 4 bases, with 11 bases left in between. CDR3 length equals 13 residues. In DNA form, the CDR3 reads TGTGCCAGCAGTAATGTGGGGGGCTATGGCTACACCTTC. Protein: CASSNVGGYGYTF.

DNA of the CDR3: TGTGCCAGCAGTCGTGCTAGCACTGCGAACACCGGGGAGCTGTTTTTT. This gives the protein CASSRASTANTGELFF. V and J are TRBV6-2 or TRBV6-3 and TRBJ2-2, with D perhaps TRBD2 (5 bases). The CDR3 contains 16 residues. The V and J ends lost 5 bases and 0 bases respectively, with 13 bases between them. The germline CDR1 and CDR2 sequences are MNHEY and SVGEGT.

The V gene is TRBV24-1, the J gene TRBJ2-5; 7 nucleotides align to TRBD1. V gave up 1 base and J gave up 2 bases; unmatched junction bases: 3. The germline V gene encodes CDR1 KGHDR and CDR2 SFDVKD. CDR3 length equals 15 residues. Written as DNA, the CDR3 is TGTGCCACCAGTGATTTCGGCAGGGGGCAAGAGACCCAGTACTTC. Protein: CATSDFGRGQETQYF.

The chain combines TRBV7-2 with TRBJ2-7, with 7 bases lining up with TRBD1. Unmatched junction bases numbered 9, after V lost 1 base and J lost 3 bases. Germline V gene data show CDR1 as SGHTA and CDR2 as FQGNSA. The CDR3 contains 16 residues. The CDR3 sequence: CASSLGRPGQRYEQYF. DNA for the CDR3: TGTGCCAGCAGCTTAGGTCGACCGGGACAGCGCTACGAGCAGTACTTC.

This chain links TRBV28 with TRBJ2-3, with D unresolved. The V gene's germline CDR1 is MDHEN and CDR2 SYDVKM. V was clipped by 1 base and J by 5 bases, with 4 bases between them. This CDR3 contains 12 residues. CDR3: CASSLSVDTQYF. The CDR3 DNA sequence: TGTGCCAGCAGTTTATCGGTAGATACGCAGTATTTT. Supplemented by reference TRBV28 and TRBJ2-3, the full variable domain reads DVKVTQSSRYLVKRTGEKVFLECVQDMDHENMFWYRQDPGLGLRLIYFSYDVKMKEKGDIPEGYSVSREKKERFSLILESASTNQTSMYLCASSLSVDTQYFGPGTRLTVL.

V gene TRBV6-2 or TRBV6-3 combines with J gene TRBJ2-5, with D perhaps TRBD1 (6 bases). CDR1 and CDR2 (germline): MNHEY, SVGEGT. The CDR3 sequence is 16 residues long. Trimming took 6 bases from V and 3 from J, leaving 20 bases between them. The DNA of the CDR3 is TGTGCCAGCAGCCCCAGGGGAAGCGGTCATGAAGAGACCCAGTACTTC. It specifies CASSPRGSGHEETQYF.

This clone was counted between two and nine times. V is TRBV5-4 and J is TRBJ1-1; a possible D gene is TRBD1 (6 bases). Trimming removed 5 bases from V and 2 bases from J, with 16 bases in between. The germline V gene has CDR1 SGHNT and CDR2 YYREEE (reference sequence). The CDR3 is made up of 15 amino acids. The CDR3 bases are TGTGCCAGCAGTTACCTACAGGGACCAAACACTGAAGCTTTCTTT. It yields the protein CASSYLQGPNTEAFF.

This chain uses TRBV28 with TRBJ1-6; D remains ambiguous. V was cut by 6 bases and J by 6 bases, with 9 bases left in between. CDR3 length: 13 residues. Germline V gene sequence: CDR1 MDHEN, CDR2 SYDVKM. The DNA for the CDR3 is TGTGCCAGCAGATTCCGGGGTAATTCACCCCTCCACTTT. It encodes CASRFRGNSPLHF.

The table lists this clone with a count of one. Other DNA variants within this sample encode the same CDR3. The CDR3 spells CASSLGGLGYGYTF. The CDR3 DNA sequence: TGCGCCAGCAGCTTGGGGGGCTTGGGGTATGGCTACACCTTC. The rearrangement joins TRBV5-1 to TRBJ1-2, with D perhaps TRBD1 (5 bases). CDR3 length: 14 residues. CDR1 and CDR2 from the germline V gene are SGHRS and YFSETQ. The V end was cut by 0 bases, the J end by 5 bases, with 11 bases between.

This sequence joins TRBV18 and TRBJ1-5, with no clear D. V lost 3 bases and J lost 2, with 11 bases in between. The CDR3 length is 15 residues. Germline V gives CDR1 KGHSH, CDR2 LQKENI. CDR3 region: CASSPGGRGNQPQHF. In nucleotides, the CDR3 is TGTGCCAGCTCACCCGGAGGGCGAGGCAATCAGCCCCAGCATTTT.

The V and J genes are TRBV5-1 and TRBJ1-2; 10 bases map to TRBD1. Germline V lookup: CDR1 SGHRS, CDR2 YFSETQ. This CDR3 spans 16 amino acids. J gave up 4 bases and V 4 bases, and 10 bases lay outside the gene matches. The chain's CDR3 is CASSPGTGAGSYGYTF. CDR3 sequence (DNA): TGCGCCAGCAGCCCCGGGACAGGGGCGGGATCCTATGGCTACACCTTC.

The chain has TRBV19 and TRBJ1-3; D unclear. V lost 4 bases and J 2 bases, leaving 9 bases between the germline ends. There are 14 residues in the CDR3. Germline V lookup: CDR1 LNHDA, CDR2 SQIVND (reference sequence). The CDR3 protein is CASSKSGTGNTIYF. Written as DNA, the CDR3 is TGTGCCAGTAGTAAGTCGGGGACTGGAAACACCATATATTTT.

V gene TRBV7-2 combines with J gene TRBJ2-6, with TRBD2 matching over 12 bases. Trimming removed 6 bases from V and 2 bases from J; junction bases left unmatched: 2. Germline-derived CDR1 and CDR2 are SGHTA and FQGNSA. CDR3 length: 16 amino acids. CDR3 amino acids: CASRGTSGPGANVLTF. In DNA form, the CDR3 reads TGTGCCAGCAGGGGGACTAGCGGGCCTGGGGCCAACGTCCTGACTTTC. Combining the CDR3 with reference TRBV7-2 and TRBJ2-6 gives the whole variable domain GAGVSQSPSNKVTEKGKDVELRCDPISGHTALYWYRQSLGQGLEFLIYFQGNSAPDKSGLPSDRFSAERTGGSVSTLTIQRTQQEDSAVYLCASRGTSGPGANVLTFGAGSRLTVL.

To note about this clone: Other nucleotide sequences from this sample produce the same CDR3. The gene calls are TRBV29-1 and TRBJ2-7; D perhaps matches TRBD1 (6 bases). V gave up 4 bases and J gave up 0 bases, with 7 bases separating them. CDR1 and CDR2 (germline): SQVTM, ANQGSEA. The length of the CDR3 is 12 residues. This chain's CDR3 is CSVGQDSYEQYF. The CDR3 DNA sequence: TGCAGCGTTGGACAGGACTCCTACGAGCAGTACTTC.

The chain couples TRBV24-1 to TRBJ1-2; D is unresolved. The CDR3 runs 11 residues. Trimming left V 1 base short and J 8 bases short, with 4 bases between. The germline V gene encodes CDR1 KGHDR and CDR2 SFDVKD. The chain's CDR3 is CATSDFEGYTF. CDR3 nucleotide sequence: TGTGCCACCAGTGATTTTGAGGGCTACACCTTC.

A single count supports this clone. The rearrangement uses TRBV11-2 and TRBJ2-1; 7 nucleotides align to TRBD2. The germline CDR1 and CDR2 sequences are SGHAT and FQNNGV. The CDR3 has 15 amino acids. V was clipped by 4 bases and J by 4 bases; unmatched bases: 7. The CDR3 coding sequence is TGTGCCAGCAGCTCCGGGACTAACAAATACAATGAGCAGTTCTTC. Protein sequence: CASSSGTNKYNEQFF.

The rearrangement joins TRBV29-1 to TRBJ1-3; D is ambiguous. With 5 bases removed from V and 3 bases from J, the gap between germline ends came to 8 bases. Per germline, CDR1 SQVTM and CDR2 ANQGSEA. The length of the CDR3 is 12 residues. CDR3 coding DNA: TGCAGCGTTCGGGGTTATGGAAACACCATATATTTT. As protein: CSVRGYGNTIYF.

The CDR3 loop is CASSRLAGGGDTQYF. The CDR3 region has the DNA TGTGCCAGCAGCCGACTAGCGGGAGGTGGAGATACGCAGTATTTT. V usage is TRBV7-9 and J usage is TRBJ2-3; 13 bases are shared with TRBD2. The CDR3 is made up of 15 amino acids. J was trimmed by 5 bases and V by 5 bases; bases with no gene match: 4. Germline CDR1 SEHNR, CDR2 FQNEAQ (reference sequence).

The chain has TRBV5-1 and TRBJ2-7; TRBD2 matches 8 bases. Germline CDR1 reads SGHRS; CDR2 reads YFSETQ. The CDR3 runs to 14 residues. V gave up 8 bases and J gave up 4 bases; unmatched junction bases: 11. The CDR3 region has the DNA TGCGCCAGTACTCTTACTAGCGGTGCATACGAGCAGTACTTC. Translation: CASTLTSGAYEQYF.

The chain couples TRBV5-8 to TRBJ1-2; TRBD1 agrees at 8 bases. The CDR3 sequence is 15 residues long. V lost 0 bases, J lost 4 bases, and 5 bases stayed unmatched. Germline CDR1 SGHTS, CDR2 YDEGEE. This chain's CDR3 is CASSLGGQGGYGYTF. The CDR3 DNA is TGTGCCAGCAGCTTGGGAGGACAGGGAGGCTATGGCTACACCTTC.

This chain joins TRBV5-1 and TRBJ2-1; 14 nucleotides align to TRBD2. V trimming: 3 bases; J trimming: 9 bases; junction bases outside the gene matches: 5. The CDR3 runs 15 residues. The germline V gene has CDR1 SGHRS and CDR2 YFSETQ. CDR3: CASSSGTSGSSEQFF. CDR3 nucleotides: TGCGCCAGCAGCTCCGGGACTAGCGGGAGTAGTGAGCAGTTCTTC.

This chain connects TRBV5-3 to TRBJ2-7; TRBD1 matches at 12 bases. TRBV5-3 is identified as an open reading frame with a role that is uncertain. The CDR3 length is 18 residues. With 1 base clipped from V and 2 bases from J, the junction kept 10 bases outside the gene matches. The CDR3 bases are TGTGCCAGAAGCTTGTCCGACGTCTGGGACAGGGGGCCCTACGAGCAGTACTTC. It encodes CARSLSDVWDRGPYEQYF.

V usage is TRBV7-2 and J usage is TRBJ2-5; 8 bases line up with TRBD2. Germline values: CDR1 SGHTA, CDR2 FQGNSA. The CDR3 totals 15 residues. V lost 2 bases to trimming and J lost 4 bases; unmatched junction nucleotides: 6. The CDR3 coding sequence is TGTGCCAGCAGCTTAACGGGAGGGCCGGGAGAGACCCAGTACTTC. Amino acid sequence: CASSLTGGPGETQYF.

The CDR3, as DNA: TGTGCCAGCAGTAAAGGGGGACAGGGCTACAATGAGCAGTTCTTC. It translates to CASSKGGQGYNEQFF. This chain connects TRBV28 to TRBJ2-1; TRBD1 matches 9 bases. CDR3 length: 15 amino acids. Trimming removed 5 bases from V and 3 bases from J; junction bases left unmatched: 5. Germline V gives CDR1 MDHEN, CDR2 SYDVKM.

The V and J genes are TRBV27 and TRBJ1-2, with D unclear. CDR1 and CDR2 (germline): MNHEY, SMNVEV (reference sequence). The V end was cut by 2 bases, the J end by 4 bases, with 8 bases between. This CDR3 is built from 13 residues. The CDR3 DNA is TGTGCCAGCAGTTTAGGCGGCGGCTATGGCTACACCTTC. Translating gives CASSLGGGYGYTF.

The chain employs TRBV7-2 and TRBJ2-3, with TRBD2 matching 10 bases. CDR1 SGHTA and CDR2 FQGNSA come from the germline V gene. This CDR3 has 16 amino acids. Trimming cost V 7 bases and J 2 bases; bases outside gene matches: 9. The DNA of the CDR3 is TGTGCCAGCATCTATGGGGGGACTAGCGCCACAGATACGCAGTATTTT. It encodes CASIYGGTSATDTQYF.

This clone was observed a handful of times. The rearrangement joins TRBV3-1 (or the pseudogene TRBV3-2) to TRBJ2-1, with 12 bases lining up with TRBD2. This CDR3 is built from 15 residues. V dropped 4 bases and J dropped 7; count of bases not matched to a gene: 5. Germline loops: CDR1 LGHDT, CDR2 YNNKEL (reference sequence). CDR3 bases: TGTGCCAGCAGCCTACTAGCGGGAGGAGAAAATGAGCAGTTCTTC. This sequence encodes CASSLLAGGENEQFF.

The genes are TRBV10-3 and TRBJ2-1, with TRBD1 matching 8 bases. Germline CDR1 and CDR2: ENHRY and SYGVKD. The V gene end was trimmed by 8 bases and the J gene end by 0 bases; junction bases not matched to a gene: 3. The CDR3 runs 14 residues. The CDR3 is CAIAGQGSYNEQFF. DNA of the CDR3: TGTGCCATCGCAGGACAGGGCTCCTACAATGAGCAGTTCTTC.